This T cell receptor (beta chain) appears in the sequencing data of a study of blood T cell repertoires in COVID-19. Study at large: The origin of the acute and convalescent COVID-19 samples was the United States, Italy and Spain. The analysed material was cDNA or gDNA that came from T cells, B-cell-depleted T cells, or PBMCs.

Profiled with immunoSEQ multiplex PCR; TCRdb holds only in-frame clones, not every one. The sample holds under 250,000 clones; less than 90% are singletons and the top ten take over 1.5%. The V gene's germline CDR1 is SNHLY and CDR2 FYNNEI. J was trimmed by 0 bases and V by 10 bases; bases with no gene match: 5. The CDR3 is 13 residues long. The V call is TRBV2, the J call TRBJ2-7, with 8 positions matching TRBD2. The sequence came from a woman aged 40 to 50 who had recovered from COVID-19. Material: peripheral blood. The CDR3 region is CANQRGSSYEQYF. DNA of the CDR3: TGTGCCAACCAGCGGGGGAGCTCCTACGAGCAGTACTTC.